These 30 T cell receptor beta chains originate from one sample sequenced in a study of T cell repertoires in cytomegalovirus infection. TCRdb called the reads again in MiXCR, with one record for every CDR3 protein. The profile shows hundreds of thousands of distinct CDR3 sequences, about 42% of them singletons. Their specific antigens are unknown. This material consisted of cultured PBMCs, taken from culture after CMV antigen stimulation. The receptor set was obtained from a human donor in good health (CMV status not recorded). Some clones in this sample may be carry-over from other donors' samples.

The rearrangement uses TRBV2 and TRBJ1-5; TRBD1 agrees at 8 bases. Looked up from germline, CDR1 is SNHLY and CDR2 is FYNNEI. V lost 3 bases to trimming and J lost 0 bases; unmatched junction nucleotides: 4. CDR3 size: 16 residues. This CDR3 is CASSEEGQASNQPQHF. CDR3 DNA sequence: TGTGCCAGCAGTGAGGAGGGACAGGCTAGCAATCAGCCCCAGCATTTT.

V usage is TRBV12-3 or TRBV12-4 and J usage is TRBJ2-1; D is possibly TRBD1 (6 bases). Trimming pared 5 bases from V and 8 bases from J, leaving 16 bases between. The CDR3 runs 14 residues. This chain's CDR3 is CASSKDRQDDEQFF. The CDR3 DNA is TGTGCCAGCAGTAAGGACCGACAGGACGATGAGCAGTTCTTC.

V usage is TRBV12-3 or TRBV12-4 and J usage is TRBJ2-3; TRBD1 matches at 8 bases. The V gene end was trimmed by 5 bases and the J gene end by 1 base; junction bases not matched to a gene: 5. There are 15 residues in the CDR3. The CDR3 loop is CASSPGGKGTDTQYF. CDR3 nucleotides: TGTGCCAGCAGTCCAGGGGGCAAGGGCACAGATACGCAGTATTTT.

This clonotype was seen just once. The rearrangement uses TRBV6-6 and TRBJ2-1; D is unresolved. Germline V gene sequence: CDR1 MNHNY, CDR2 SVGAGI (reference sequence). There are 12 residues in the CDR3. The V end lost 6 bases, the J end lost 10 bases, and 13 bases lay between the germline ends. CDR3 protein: CASRPLSQEQFF. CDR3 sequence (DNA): TGTGCCAGCAGACCCCTTAGTCAGGAGCAGTTCTTC.

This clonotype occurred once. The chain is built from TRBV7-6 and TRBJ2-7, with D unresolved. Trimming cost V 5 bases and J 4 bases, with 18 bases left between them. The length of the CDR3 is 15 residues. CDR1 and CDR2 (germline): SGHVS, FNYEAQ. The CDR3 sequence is CASSKFDGIGYEQYF. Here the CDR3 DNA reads TGTGCCAGCAGCAAATTTGATGGCATCGGGTACGAGCAGTACTTC.

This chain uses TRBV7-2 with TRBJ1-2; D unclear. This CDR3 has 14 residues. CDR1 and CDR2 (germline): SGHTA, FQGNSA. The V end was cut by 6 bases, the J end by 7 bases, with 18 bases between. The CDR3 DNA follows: TGTGCCAGCAGTACCGCCAGTCGAACGGGTGGCTACACCTTC. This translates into CASSTASRTGGYTF.

The DNA for the CDR3 is TGTGCCAGCAGCACAAGATTAGCGGGAGATTGGGATGAGCAGTTCTTC. Translation: CASSTRLAGDWDEQFF. The chain carries TRBV7-2 and TRBJ2-1, with 9 bases identical to TRBD2. The trim removed 5 bases at V and 8 bases at J, leaving 13 bases unmatched. The germline V gene has CDR1 SGHTA and CDR2 FQGNSA. The CDR3 sequence is 16 residues long.

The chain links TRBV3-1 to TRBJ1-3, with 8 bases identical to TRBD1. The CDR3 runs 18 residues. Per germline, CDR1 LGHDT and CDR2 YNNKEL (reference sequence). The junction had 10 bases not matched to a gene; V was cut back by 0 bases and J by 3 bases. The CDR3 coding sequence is TGTGCCAGCAGCCAAGATTCAGTTGGCAGGGGGCTTGGAAACACCATATATTTT. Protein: CASSQDSVGRGLGNTIYF.

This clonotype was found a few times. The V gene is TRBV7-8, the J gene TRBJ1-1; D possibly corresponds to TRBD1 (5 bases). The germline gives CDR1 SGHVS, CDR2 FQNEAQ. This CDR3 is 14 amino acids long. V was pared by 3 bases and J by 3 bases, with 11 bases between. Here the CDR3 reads CASSLRGVDTEAFF. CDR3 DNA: TGTGCCAGCAGCTTGAGAGGGGTAGACACTGAAGCTTTCTTT. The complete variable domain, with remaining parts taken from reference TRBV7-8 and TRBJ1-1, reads GAGVSQSPRYKVAKRGQDVALRCDPISGHVSLFWYQQALGQGPEFLTYFQNEAQLDKSGLPSDRFFAERPEGSVSTLKIQRTQQEDSAVYLCASSLRGVDTEAFFGQGTRLTVV.

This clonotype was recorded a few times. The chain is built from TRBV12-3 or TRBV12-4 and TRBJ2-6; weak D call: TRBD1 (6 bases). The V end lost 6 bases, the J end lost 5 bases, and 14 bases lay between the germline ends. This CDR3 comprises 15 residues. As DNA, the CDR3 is TGTGCCAGCAGCCAAACAGGGTTTTGGGCCAACGTCCTGACTTTC. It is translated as CASSQTGFWANVLTF.

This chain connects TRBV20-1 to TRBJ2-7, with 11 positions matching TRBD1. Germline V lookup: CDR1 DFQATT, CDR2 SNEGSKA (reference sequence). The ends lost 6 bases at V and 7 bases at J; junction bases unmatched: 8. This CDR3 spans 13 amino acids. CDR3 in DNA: TGCAGTGCCCAAGGACAGGGGGCGTGGGAGCAGTACTTC. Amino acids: CSAQGQGAWEQYF.

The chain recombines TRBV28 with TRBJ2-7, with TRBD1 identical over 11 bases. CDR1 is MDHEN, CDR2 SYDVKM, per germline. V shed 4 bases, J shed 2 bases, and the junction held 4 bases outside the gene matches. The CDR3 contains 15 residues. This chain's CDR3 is CASSWTGGWPYEQYF. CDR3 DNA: TGTGCCAGCAGTTGGACAGGGGGCTGGCCCTACGAGCAGTACTTC.

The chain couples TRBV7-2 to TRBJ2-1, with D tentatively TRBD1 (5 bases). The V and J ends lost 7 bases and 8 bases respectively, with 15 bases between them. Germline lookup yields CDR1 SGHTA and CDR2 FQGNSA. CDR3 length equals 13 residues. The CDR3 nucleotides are TGTGCCAGCAAATTAGCAGGGTCTGATGAGCAGTTCTTC. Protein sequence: CASKLAGSDEQFF. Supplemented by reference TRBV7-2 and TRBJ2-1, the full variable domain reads GAGVSQSPSNKVTEKGKDVELRCDPISGHTALYWYRQSLGQGLEFLIYFQGNSAPDKSGLPSDRFSAERTGGSVSTLTIQRTQQEDSAVYLCASKLAGSDEQFFGPGTRLTVL.

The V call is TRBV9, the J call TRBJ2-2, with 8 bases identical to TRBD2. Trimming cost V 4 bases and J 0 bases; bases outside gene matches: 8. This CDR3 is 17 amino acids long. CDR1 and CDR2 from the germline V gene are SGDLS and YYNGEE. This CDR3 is CASSPPRGLANTGELFF. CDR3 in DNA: TGTGCCAGCAGCCCCCCCCGGGGACTAGCGAACACCGGGGAGCTGTTTTTT. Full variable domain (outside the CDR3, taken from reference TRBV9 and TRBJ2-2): DSGVTQTPKHLITATGQRVTLRCSPRSGDLSVYWYQQSLDQGLQFLIQYYNGEERAKGNILERFSAQQFPDLHSELNLSSLELGDSALYFCASSPPRGLANTGELFFGEGSRLTVL.

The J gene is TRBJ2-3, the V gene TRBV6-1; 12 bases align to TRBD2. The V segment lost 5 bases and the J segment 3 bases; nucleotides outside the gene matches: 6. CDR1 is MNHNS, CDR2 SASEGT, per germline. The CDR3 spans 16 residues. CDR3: CASSSSGGAWTDTQYF. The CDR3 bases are TGTGCCAGCAGTTCTAGCGGGGGGGCGTGGACAGATACGCAGTATTTT.

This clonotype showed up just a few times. Here the CDR3 reads CASSEVSGPEQFF. The CDR3, as DNA: TGTGCCAGCAGTGAAGTTTCGGGTCCTGAGCAGTTCTTC. The rearrangement uses TRBV12-3 or TRBV12-4 and TRBJ2-1, with D uncertain. The CDR3 totals 13 residues. Trimming removed 5 bases at V and 9 bases at J, with 14 bases between.

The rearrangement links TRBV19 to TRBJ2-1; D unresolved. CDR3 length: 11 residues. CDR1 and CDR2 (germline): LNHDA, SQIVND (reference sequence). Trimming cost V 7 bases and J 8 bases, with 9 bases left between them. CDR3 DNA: TGTGCCAGTACTAGTGGTGATGAGCAGTTCTTC. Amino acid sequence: CASTSGDEQFF.

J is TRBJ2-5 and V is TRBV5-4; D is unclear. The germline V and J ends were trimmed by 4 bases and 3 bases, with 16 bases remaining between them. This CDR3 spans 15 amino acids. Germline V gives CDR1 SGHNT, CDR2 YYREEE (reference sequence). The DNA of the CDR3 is TGTGCCAGCAGCCCCCGAGATAGGCTAGAAGAGACCCAGTACTTC. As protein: CASSPRDRLEETQYF.

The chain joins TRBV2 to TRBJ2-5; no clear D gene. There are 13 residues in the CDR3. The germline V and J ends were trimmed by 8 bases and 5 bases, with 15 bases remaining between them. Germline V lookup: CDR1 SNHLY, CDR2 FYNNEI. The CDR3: CASRPWAGETQYF. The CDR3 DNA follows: TGTGCCAGCCGACCCTGGGCTGGGGAGACCCAGTACTTC.

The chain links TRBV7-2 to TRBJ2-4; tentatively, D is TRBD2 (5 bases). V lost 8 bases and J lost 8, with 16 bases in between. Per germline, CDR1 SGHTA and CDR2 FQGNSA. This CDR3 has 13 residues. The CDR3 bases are TGTGCCAGCTACCGGACCCCGGAGGACATTCAGTACTTC. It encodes CASYRTPEDIQYF.

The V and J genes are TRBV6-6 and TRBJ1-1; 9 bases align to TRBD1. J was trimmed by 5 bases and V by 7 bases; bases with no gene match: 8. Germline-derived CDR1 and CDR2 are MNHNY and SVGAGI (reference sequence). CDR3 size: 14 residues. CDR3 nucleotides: TGTGCCAGCACCGTCACAGGGGGCCCAACTGAAGCTTTCTTT. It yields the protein CASTVTGGPTEAFF.

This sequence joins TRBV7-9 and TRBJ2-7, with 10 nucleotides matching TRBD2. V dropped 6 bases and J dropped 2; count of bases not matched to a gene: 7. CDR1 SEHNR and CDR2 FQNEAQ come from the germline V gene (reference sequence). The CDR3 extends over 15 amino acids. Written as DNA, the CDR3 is TGTGCCAGCAGACCCCCCAGCGGGGGGGCCTACGAGCAGTACTTC. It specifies CASRPPSGGAYEQYF.

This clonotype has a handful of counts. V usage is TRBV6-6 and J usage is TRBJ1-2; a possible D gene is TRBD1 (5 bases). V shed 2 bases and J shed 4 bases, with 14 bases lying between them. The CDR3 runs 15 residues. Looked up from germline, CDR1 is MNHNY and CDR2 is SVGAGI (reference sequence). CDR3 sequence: CASSYDSGSTYGYTF. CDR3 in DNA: TGTGCCAGCAGTTACGACAGCGGCAGTACCTATGGCTACACCTTC.

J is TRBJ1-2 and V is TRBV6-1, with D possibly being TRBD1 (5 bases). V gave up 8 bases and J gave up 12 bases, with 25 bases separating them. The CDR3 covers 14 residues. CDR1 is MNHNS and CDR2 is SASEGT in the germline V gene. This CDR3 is CASREIPGAGTNTF. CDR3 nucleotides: TGTGCCAGCCGCGAAATCCCTGGGGCAGGGACTAACACCTTC.

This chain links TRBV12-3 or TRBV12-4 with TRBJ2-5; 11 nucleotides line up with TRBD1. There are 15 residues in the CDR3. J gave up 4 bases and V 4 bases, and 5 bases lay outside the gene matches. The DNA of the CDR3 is TGTGCCAGCAGTTCGGACAGGGGGCTTCGAGAGACCCAGTACTTC. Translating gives CASSSDRGLRETQYF.

The CDR3 sequence is CASSLRGSGRGLPYEQYF. CDR3 coding DNA: TGTGCCAGCAGCTTGAGGGGCTCTGGGCGGGGGCTCCCCTACGAGCAGTACTTC. V is TRBV7-2 and J is TRBJ2-7, with a possible D match to TRBD2 (7 bases). The CDR3 has 18 residues. The V gene lost 3 bases and the J gene lost 2 bases, with 23 bases spanning the gap. From germline, CDR1 is SGHTA and CDR2 FQGNSA.

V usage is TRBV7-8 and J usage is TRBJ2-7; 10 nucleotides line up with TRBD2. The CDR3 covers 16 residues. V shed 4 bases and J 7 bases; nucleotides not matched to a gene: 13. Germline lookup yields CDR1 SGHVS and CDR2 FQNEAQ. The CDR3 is CASSSLRASGRNEQYF. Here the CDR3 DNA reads TGTGCCAGCAGCTCGCTCCGGGCTAGCGGGAGAAATGAGCAGTACTTC. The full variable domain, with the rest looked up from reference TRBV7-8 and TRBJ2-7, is GAGVSQSPRYKVAKRGQDVALRCDPISGHVSLFWYQQALGQGPEFLTYFQNEAQLDKSGLPSDRFFAERPEGSVSTLKIQRTQQEDSAVYLCASSSLRASGRNEQYFGPGTRLTVT.

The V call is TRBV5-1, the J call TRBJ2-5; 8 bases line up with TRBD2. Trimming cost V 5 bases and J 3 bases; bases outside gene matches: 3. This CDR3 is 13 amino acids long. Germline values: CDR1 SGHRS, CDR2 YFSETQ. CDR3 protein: CASRTGGEETQYF. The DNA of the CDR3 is TGCGCCAGCAGGACCGGGGGGGAAGAGACCCAGTACTTC.

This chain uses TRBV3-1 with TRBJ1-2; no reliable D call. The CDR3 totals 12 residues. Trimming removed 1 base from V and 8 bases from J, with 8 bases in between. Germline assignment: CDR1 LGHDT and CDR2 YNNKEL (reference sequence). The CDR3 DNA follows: TGTGCCAGCAGCCAAGTCCGCCTCGGCTACACCTTC. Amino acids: CASSQVRLGYTF. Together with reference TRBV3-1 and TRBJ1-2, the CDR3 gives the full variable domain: DTAVSQTPKYLVTQMGNDKSIKCEQNLGHDTMYWYKQDSKKFLKIMFSYNNKELIINETVPNRFSPKSPDKAHLNLHINSLELGDSAVYFCASSQVRLGYTFGSGTRLTVV.

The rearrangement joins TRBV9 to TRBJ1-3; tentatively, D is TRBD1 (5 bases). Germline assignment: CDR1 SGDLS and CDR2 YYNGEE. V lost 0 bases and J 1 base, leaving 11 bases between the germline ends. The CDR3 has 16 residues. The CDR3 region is CASSVAYRLSGNTIYF. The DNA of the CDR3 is TGTGCCAGCAGCGTAGCCTACAGGCTTTCTGGAAACACCATATATTTT.